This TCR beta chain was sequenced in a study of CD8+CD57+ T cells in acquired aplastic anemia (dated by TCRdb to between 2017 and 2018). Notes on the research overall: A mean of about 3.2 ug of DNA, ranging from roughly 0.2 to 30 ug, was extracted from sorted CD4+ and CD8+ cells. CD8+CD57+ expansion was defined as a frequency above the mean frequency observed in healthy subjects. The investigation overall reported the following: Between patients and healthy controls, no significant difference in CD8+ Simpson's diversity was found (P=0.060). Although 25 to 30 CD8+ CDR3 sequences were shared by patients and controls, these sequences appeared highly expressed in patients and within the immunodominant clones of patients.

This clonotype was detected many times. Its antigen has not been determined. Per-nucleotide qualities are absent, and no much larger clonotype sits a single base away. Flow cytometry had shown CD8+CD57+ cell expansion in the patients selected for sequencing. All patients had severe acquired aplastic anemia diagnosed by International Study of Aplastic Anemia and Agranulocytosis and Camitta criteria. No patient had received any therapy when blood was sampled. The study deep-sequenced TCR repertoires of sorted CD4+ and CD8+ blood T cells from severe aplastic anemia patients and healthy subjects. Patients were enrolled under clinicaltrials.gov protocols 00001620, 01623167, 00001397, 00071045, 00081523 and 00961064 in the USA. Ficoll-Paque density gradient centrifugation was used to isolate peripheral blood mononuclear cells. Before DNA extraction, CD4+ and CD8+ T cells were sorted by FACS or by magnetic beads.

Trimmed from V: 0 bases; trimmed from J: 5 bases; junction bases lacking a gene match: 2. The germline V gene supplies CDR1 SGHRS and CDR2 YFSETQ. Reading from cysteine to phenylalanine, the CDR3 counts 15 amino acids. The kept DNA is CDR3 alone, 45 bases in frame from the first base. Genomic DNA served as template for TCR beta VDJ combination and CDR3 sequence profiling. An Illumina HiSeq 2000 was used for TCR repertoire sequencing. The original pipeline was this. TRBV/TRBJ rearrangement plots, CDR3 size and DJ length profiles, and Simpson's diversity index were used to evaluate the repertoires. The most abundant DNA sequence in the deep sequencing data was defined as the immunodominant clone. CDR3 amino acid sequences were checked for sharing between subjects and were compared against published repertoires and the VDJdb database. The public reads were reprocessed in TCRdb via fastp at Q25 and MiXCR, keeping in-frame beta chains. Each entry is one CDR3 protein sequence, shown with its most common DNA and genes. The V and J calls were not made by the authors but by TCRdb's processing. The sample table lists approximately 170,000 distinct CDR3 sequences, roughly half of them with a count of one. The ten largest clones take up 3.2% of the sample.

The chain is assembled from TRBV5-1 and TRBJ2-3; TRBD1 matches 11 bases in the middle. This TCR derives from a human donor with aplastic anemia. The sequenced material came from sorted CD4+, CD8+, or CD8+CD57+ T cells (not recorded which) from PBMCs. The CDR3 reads CASSLGTGGEDTQYF. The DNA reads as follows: TGCGCCAGCAGCTTGGGGACAGGGGGCGAAGATACGCAGTATTTT.